One TCR beta chain is described in this entry. Antigen unknown. Naive CD8 cells were CD45RO-negative, positively selected for CCR7, excluding terminally differentiated effector memory CD45RA+ cells. There were only Caucasian adults among the donors, and all lived in Nashville, Tennessee. These data come from a study of shared clonotypes between healthy human individuals. The V gene lost 4 bases and the J gene lost 5 bases, with 2 bases spanning the gap. CDR1 is DFQATT and CDR2 is SNEGSKA in the germline V gene (reference sequence). The CDR3 spans 9 residues. Some clones are missing from TCRdb's copy, which holds only in-frame ones; the method was immunoSEQ multiplex PCR. The sample comprises a few hundred thousand clones, nearly 97% of which are singletons, and 0.085% to 0.11% rests with the top ten. Study-wide results and limits: In contrast to clonotypes shared by all four donors, non-shared clonotypes had lower generation probabilities. The authors expected sequencing depth to affect clonotype sharing among donors.

The sequenced material came from naive CD8+ T cells sorted from blood. The receptor comes from a woman in her twenties or thirties in good health. The gene calls are TRBV20-1 and TRBJ1-2; no reliable D call. CDR3 sequence (DNA): TGCAGTGCTATATATGGCTACACCTTC. Amino acid sequence: CSAIYGYTF.